This paragraph covers one T cell receptor (beta chain) sequence. This clonotype was seen a handful of times. Its cognate antigen has yet to be identified. No base quality values were provided; no much bigger clone lies one nucleotide off. In the paper's terms, the treatment or condition label means: live attenuated yellow fever vaccine strain. At each blood-draw timepoint, two biological replicates of bulk PBMCs were collected. PBMCs were isolated from peripheral blood using a standard Ficoll-Paque protocol. RNA was extracted with TriZol from bulk PBMCs, CD4 and CD8 fractions, and dextramer-positive and dextramer-negative fractions. This record belongs to a study of T cells after yellow fever vaccination (dated by TCRdb to about 2019). Looking at the study overall: The SMART-Seq v4 Ultra Low Input RNA kit was used to prepare libraries from fractions with low cell numbers. Bulk TCR alpha and beta repertoires were sequenced longitudinally to track T-cell clones before and after primary and booster YFV17D yellow fever vaccination. Two healthy male donors, one aged 18 to 30 and one aged 30 to 40 years, were included in the cohort. Blood was collected at multiple timepoints before and after primary and secondary immunization, and bulk PBMC replicates and cell subsets were isolated. Findings and caveats that apply to the study as a whole: Most clones expanded after primary vaccination (almost 98% of CD4 and 70% to 90% of CD8) were re-detected after the booster, suggesting that broad memory maintenance occurred. Computational filtering was needed because FACS-sorted repertoires could contain abundant contaminating clonotypes from the bulk population. A small share of clonotypes occurred in both CD4 and CD8 compartments, likely arising from convergent recombination. Because the study included only a couple of donors, the extent to which the findings can be generalized is limited. Compared with the primary T-cell response, the secondary T-cell response was faster but weaker, reaching its peak on day 5 rather than on day 15.

Synthesis of TCR cDNA relied on 5'RACE template switching, a step that introduced a universal primer site along with unique molecular identifiers. Priming of cDNA synthesis was performed from both the TCR alpha and TCR beta constant segments. Libraries were amplified in two PCR steps, with sample barcodes and sequencing adapters added in the second step. Libraries were sequenced on Illumina HiSeq 2500 (2x100 bp) or NovaSeq (2x150 bp). The study's own analysis went as follows. MIGEC handled demultiplexing of reads and collapsing into UMI consensus sequences, while MiXCR performed V(D)J alignment. Vaccine-responding clonotypes were identified with edgeR using replicate PBMC samples, with FDR below 0.01 and a log2 fold change above 5 up to day 15 being required. Bulk clonotypes were assigned CD4 or CD8 identity according to which sequenced CD4 or CD8 repertoire held them at higher abundance. The public reads were reprocessed in TCRdb via fastp at Q25 and MiXCR, keeping in-frame beta chains. For every CDR3 protein sequence, its rows merge into one entry that carries the most common genes and DNA. What appears here as the V and J calls and clone size reflects TCRdb's work, not the paper's. This sample gives approximately 510,000 distinct CDR3 sequences in total; about a fifth of them show up just once. Around 17% of the sample is taken by the ten largest.

This sample comprised PBMCs, obtained approximately 20 days after the first yellow fever vaccination. The receptor comes from a man aged 18-30 years who received the YFV17D yellow fever vaccine.

The sequence in DNA is TGTGCCATCAGTGAATGGGGGGGGAGCCAAGAGACCCAGTACTTC. Its product reads: CAISEWGGSQETQYF. The rearrangement combines TRBV10-3 with TRBJ2-5, with 7 bases aligning to TRBD2. Taken from the germline V gene, the CDR1 and CDR2 loops are ENHRY and SYGVKD. From the cysteine through the phenylalanine, the CDR3 covers 15 amino acids. Only CDR3 DNA is held: 45 bases, read in frame from base 1. Relative to germline, V is missing 3 bases and J is missing 1 base, with 5 bases of the junction outside any gene match.